This entry concerns a single T cell receptor (beta chain). Its antigen is not known. TCRdb's table, derived via immunoSEQ multiplex PCR, lists solely in-frame clones and lacks some. The sample gives approximately 7,200 clones, approximately 71% of which show up once; 12% is in the top ten. This CDR3 has 18 amino acids. Trimming at V came to 3 bases and at J to 6 bases, leaving 16 bases not matched to a gene. From germline, CDR1 is SGDLS and CDR2 YYNGEE. The data are from a study of tumor-infiltrating lymphocytes in localized non-small cell lung cancer. Across the study: Patients included smokers and never-smokers with various histologies, some sampled after neoadjuvant chemotherapy.

Study outcomes and limitations: Available tissue quantity limited TCR sequencing to a patient subset. Higher tumor T cell infiltration than in uninvolved lung was supported by TCRbeta sequencing.

Source material: lung tumor tissue. The TCR sequence derives from a human donor with non-small cell lung cancer. The rearrangement links TRBV9 to TRBJ2-5; 11 nucleotides match TRBD2. The CDR3 loop is CASSAEGSSGGPGKTQYF. CDR3 in DNA: TGTGCCAGCAGCGCCGAGGGGTCTAGCGGGGGGCCGGGGAAGACCCAGTACTTC.